This T cell receptor beta chain appears in the sequencing data of a study of radiotherapy plus CTLA-4 blockade in lung cancer. Study in general: Objective responses were seen in around 18% of patients, disease control in roughly 30%.

About this clone itself: Its antigen is still unknown.

Using immunoSEQ multiplex PCR, the repertoire was profiled, and TCRdb retains in-frame clones only, with some absent. The repertoire holds 85,000 to 90,000 clones, about 87% seen once, with approximately 16% in the top ten. General study results and limits: Tumor-origin TCR clones grew in blood after radiotherapy plus ipilimumab.

Germline-derived CDR1 and CDR2 are MGHRA and YSYEKL. This CDR3 region has 15 residues. V was trimmed by 1 base and J by 3 bases, leaving 13 bases between them. Sequenced material: peripheral blood, taken from a patient treated with radiotherapy plus ipilimumab. V and J are TRBV4-1 and TRBJ2-7, with D possibly being TRBD1 or TRBD2 (7 bases each). The receptor's source is a human donor with non-small cell lung cancer that progressed on radiotherapy plus ipilimumab. CDR3: CASSQGPGGDYEQYF. The CDR3 DNA is TGCGCCAGCAGCCAAGGGCCAGGGGGGGACTACGAGCAGTACTTC.